This T cell receptor (beta chain) was captured in a study of T cells in Graves' hyperthyroidism and ophthalmopathy. Trimming stripped 4 bases from V and 2 bases from J, with 5 bases between. This CDR3 contains 11 residues. Germline V gene sequence: CDR1 DFQATT, CDR2 SNEGSKA (reference sequence). Diagnostic decisions used clinical symptoms, serum thyroxine and TRAb, thyroid ultrasound and orbital computed tomography. It was RNA transcripts that yielded the amplified TCR beta CDR3 regions. An initial round of RT-PCR targeting the TCR CDR3 relied on the HTBI primer set. From the multiplex PCR reads, TCRdb called clonotypes with MiXCR, one entry per CDR3 protein. The table includes some 510,000 distinct CDR3 sequences, 20% detected once.

This chain connects TRBV20-1 to TRBJ1-2; D is ambiguous. This TCR came from a young man with Graves' hyperthyroidism. Sequencing input: blood. This CDR3 reads CSATRNYGYTF. CDR3 bases: TGCAGTGCTACTAGAAACTATGGCTACACCTTC.